Listed below are T cell receptor beta chains from one sample, sequenced in a study of T-cell reconstitution after alpha-beta-depleted transplantation in children. MiXCR, run by TCRdb on the PCR reads, gives a single entry per CDR3 protein. Of 360,000 or so distinct CDR3 sequences listed, 20% are singletons. The sample consisted of PBMCs from the stem cell graft donor, taken from the stem cell graft. The source is a human donor who donated a stem cell graft to a child with acute myeloid leukemia. Both conserved end residues are part of each CDR3. D genes are given only for firm matches. Size is omitted from some rows. Given values are once, few, many or a class for expanded clones.

>few|TRBV6-2/TRBV6-3|TRBD2|TRBJ2-3
TGTGCCAGCAGCTATACGGGACTAGCGGGAGGGCCTACATTTAGGGATACGCAGTATTTT
CASSYTGLAGGPTFRDTQYF
>many|TRBV28|NA|TRBJ1-2
TGTGCCAGTGGGGCTATTCGCTATGGCTACACCTTC
CASGAIRYGYTF
>NA|TRBV5-1|NA|TRBJ2-2
TGCGCCAGCAGCCACAACTTTGTAAGGAGAGTCACCGGGGAGCTGTTTTTT
CASSHNFVRRVTGELFF
>NA|TRBV15|NA|TRBJ1-5
TGTGCCACCAGCCTGGGTGTGGATCAGCCCCAGCATTTT
CATSLGVDQPQHF
>NA|TRBV6-5|NA|TRBJ1-1
TGTGCCAGCAGTTACAACCGGTGGGACACTGAAGCTTTCTTT
CASSYNRWDTEAFF
>NA|TRBV29-1|TRBD1|TRBJ2-5
TGCAGCGTTGAAGATCTTAGCACAGGGGGCGTGGAGACCCAGTACTTC
CSVEDLSTGGVETQYF
>NA|TRBV27|TRBD2|TRBJ2-7
TGTGCCAGCAGTTTTTGGGCGGGAGTCAGCTACGAGCAGTACTTC
CASSFWAGVSYEQYF
>many|TRBV27|TRBD1|TRBJ2-1
TGTGCCAGCAGCCCAGGGGGCTACAATGAGCAGTTCTTC
CASSPGGYNEQFF
>many|TRBV12-3/TRBV12-4|NA|TRBJ1-2
TGTGCCAGCAGTTTGGGGGCGAATAACTATGGCTACACCTTC
CASSLGANNYGYTF
>many|TRBV20-1|NA|TRBJ1-1
TGCAGTGCGTTGAAGTTGAACACTGAAGCTTTCTTT
CSALKLNTEAFF
>many|TRBV5-1|NA|TRBJ2-7
TGCGCCAGCAGCCAGGACAGCGGCTCCTACGAGCAGTACTTC
CASSQDSGSYEQYF
>many|TRBV10-3|NA|TRBJ2-5
TGTGCCATCAGCCCCGGGAAGCAAGAGACCCAGTACTTC
CAISPGKQETQYF
>NA|TRBV12-3/TRBV12-4|NA|TRBJ2-2
TGTGCCAGCAAGACGGGGAACACCGGGGAGCTGTTTTTT
CASKTGNTGELFF
>NA|TRBV29-1|NA|TRBJ2-1
TGCAGCGTTGAAGGGGCGGACGGAGGGCATGAGCAGTTCTTC
CSVEGADGGHEQFF
>few|TRBV5-1|NA|TRBJ2-7
TGCGCCAGCAGCTGGGGCTGGGGCTCCTACGAGCAGTACTTC
CASSWGWGSYEQYF
>NA|TRBV20-1|TRBD1|TRBJ1-2
TGCAGTGCTAGAGTGTGGGGGACAGCCGACTATGGCTACACCTTC
CSARVWGTADYGYTF
>NA|TRBV28|NA|TRBJ2-7
TGTGCCAGCACTCTCCTCGGCGGGCTTGAGCAGTACTTC
CASTLLGGLEQYF
>few|TRBV20-1|NA|TRBJ2-3
TGCAGTGCTAGACCCGGTGGGGGCCAAACAGATACGCAGTATTTT
CSARPGGGQTDTQYF
>few|TRBV7-2|TRBD2|TRBJ2-1
TGTGCCAGCAGCCTCAGACTAGCGGGAGGTGATGAGCAGTTCTTC
CASSLRLAGGDEQFF
>few|TRBV6-1|TRBD1|TRBJ1-1
TGTGCCAGCAGCCCCATGGGACAGGCGAACACTGAAGCTTTCTTT
CASSPMGQANTEAFF
>few|TRBV5-1|NA|TRBJ1-5
TGCGCCAGCAGCCCCACCGACAGCAGCAATCAGCCCCAGCATTTT
CASSPTDSSNQPQHF
>many|TRBV12-3/TRBV12-4|NA|TRBJ1-3
TGTGCCAGCAGCAAAGGGGGAAACACCATATATTTT
CASSKGGNTIYF
>NA|TRBV28|NA|TRBJ1-1
TGTGCCAGCAGTTTTCCGGGGAGCACTGAAGCTTTCTTT
CASSFPGSTEAFF
>NA|TRBV2|NA|TRBJ2-7
TGTGCCAGTGCGGTCGGGATCTACGAGCAGTACTTC
CASAVGIYEQYF
>many|TRBV2|NA|TRBJ2-1
TGTGCCAGCAGCCCAGAGATCTCCTACAATGAGCAGTTCTTC
CASSPEISYNEQFF
>few|TRBV7-6|NA|TRBJ2-1
TGTGCCAGCAGCTTAGTGTGGGGCCCCAACAATGAGCAGTTCTTC
CASSLVWGPNNEQFF
>NA|TRBV28|TRBD2|TRBJ2-1
TGTGCCAGCAGTCCGCCTCGTGGCGGGAGGTCCTCCTACAATGAGCAGTTCTTC
CASSPPRGGRSSYNEQFF
>many|TRBV20-1|TRBD1|TRBJ2-3
TGCAGTGCTTCCGGGACAGGGGGCACAGATACGCAGTATTTT
CSASGTGGTDTQYF
>NA|TRBV20-1|TRBD1|TRBJ1-2
TGCAGTGCAGTCCTGGGACAGGGGCATGGCTACACCTTC
CSAVLGQGHGYTF
>NA|TRBV19|NA|TRBJ2-7
TGTGCCAGTCAGATGGGGTACGAGCAGTACTTC
CASQMGYEQYF
>NA|TRBV10-3|NA|TRBJ2-6
TGTGCCATCAGTGTAGTTCCGGGGGCCAGCTCTGGGGCCAACGTCCTGACTTTC
CAISVVPGASSGANVLTF
>few|TRBV4-3|TRBD1|TRBJ2-7
TGCGCCAGCAGCCAAGGGGTAGCAGGACAGGGGGCCTTCGAGCAGTACTTC
CASSQGVAGQGAFEQYF
>many|TRBV20-1|NA|TRBJ2-1
TGCAGTGCTAGAGGACAGGCGCCCCGCTACAATGAGCAGTTCTTC
CSARGQAPRYNEQFF
>NA|TRBV20-1|NA|TRBJ2-7
TGCAGCGCCAAATACGGGTTTGCCTACGAGCAGTACTTC
CSAKYGFAYEQYF
>NA|TRBV5-1|TRBD1|TRBJ2-2
TGCGCCAGCAGCACAACCGGTGGACAGGAAAACACCGGGGAGCTGTTTTTT
CASSTTGGQENTGELFF
>NA|TRBV6-1|NA|TRBJ1-5
TGTGCCAGCAGTGAAGATCCCTATAGCAATCAGCCCCAGCATTTT
CASSEDPYSNQPQHF
>many|TRBV6-5|NA|TRBJ2-7
TGTGCCAGCAGTTACAAGACTATAAATTTCGCCGAGCAGTACTTC
CASSYKTINFAEQYF
>many|TRBV25-1|NA|TRBJ2-7
TGTGCCAGCAGTGGGAGGGACAGTTACGAGCAGTACTTC
CASSGRDSYEQYF
>NA|TRBV12-3/TRBV12-4|TRBD1|TRBJ1-2
TGTGCCAGCAGGCGTGACAGGGGGTATGGCTACACCTTC
CASRRDRGYGYTF
>NA|TRBV7-6|NA|TRBJ1-6
TGTGCCAGCAGCTTAGAAACGGGGTATAATTCACCCCTCCACTTT
CASSLETGYNSPLHF